Shown below are 22 T cell receptor beta chains from a single sample sequenced in a study of identical twins (dated by TCRdb to between 2015 and 2016). Libraries were constructed by 5' RACE. Sequencing instrument: Illumina HiSeq 2000. In-frame beta chains were kept once TCRdb had trimmed the public reads at Q25 with fastp and called clones with MiXCR. Each entry merges the rows of one CDR3 protein and shows their most common DNA and genes. Present in this sample are hundreds of thousands of distinct CDR3 sequences, around 12% of which were seen just once. Jointly, the top ten make up approximately 7.5% of the sample. This sample was also put to use in a study of yellow fever vaccine responses in identical twins.

The sequencing sample was made of CD8+ T cells sorted from blood. These receptors were taken from a woman aged 18-30 years in good health.

This clonotype was found a few times. The chain links TRBV6-4 to TRBJ2-2; no clear D gene. Germline-derived CDR1 and CDR2 are MRHNA and SNTAGT. V gave up 0 bases and J gave up 7 bases, with 6 bases separating them. This CDR3 region has 13 residues. This chain's CDR3 is CASSDSGYGELFF. CDR3 nucleotides: TGTGCCAGCAGTGACTCAGGGTACGGGGAGCTGTTTTTT.

This clonotype has more than one count but fewer than ten. The rearrangement uses TRBV6-5 and TRBJ1-1, with 9 bases matching TRBD1. This CDR3 is 15 amino acids long. Germline CDR1 is MNHEY and CDR2 is SVGAGI. V lost 2 bases, J lost 7 bases, and 8 bases stayed unmatched. Here the CDR3 DNA reads TGTGCCAGCAGTTACGGGACAGGGCTGTTCGGTGAAGCTTTCTTT. Translated, it gives CASSYGTGLFGEAFF.

V and J are TRBV15 and TRBJ2-1; D possibly uses TRBD1 or TRBD2 (5 bases each). Germline values: CDR1 LNHNV, CDR2 YYDKDF (reference sequence). V was clipped by 8 bases and J by 0 bases, with 17 bases between them. This CDR3 comprises 16 residues. CDR3 bases: TGTGCCACCTTTCCGGGGCCCCAGAGCTCCTACAATGAGCAGTTCTTC. Amino acids: CATFPGPQSSYNEQFF.

This clonotype has ten or more counts. The chain combines TRBV11-2 with TRBJ2-7; 13 bases line up with TRBD2. This CDR3 is 15 amino acids long. Trimming at V came to 4 bases and at J to 1 base, leaving 1 base not matched to a gene. The germline CDR1 and CDR2 sequences are SGHAT and FQNNGV. CDR3 region: CASSSGLAGSYEQYV. As DNA, the CDR3 is TGTGCCAGCAGCTCGGGACTAGCGGGGTCCTACGAGCAGTACGTC.

The CDR3 bases are TGTGCCAGCAGCTTAGCTCCCTACGTTCGGGAGACCCAGTACTTC. It encodes CASSLAPYVRETQYF. This chain joins TRBV7-2 and TRBJ2-5; the D is unclear. With 0 bases removed from V and 5 bases from J, the gap between germline ends came to 13 bases. The CDR3 has 15 amino acids. The V gene's germline CDR1 is SGHTA and CDR2 FQGNSA.

The chain carries TRBV24-1 and TRBJ2-2; D unclear. CDR1 is KGHDR and CDR2 is SFDVKD in the germline V gene. CDR3 size: 12 residues. Trimming stripped 3 bases from V and 5 bases from J, with 3 bases between. The CDR3 nucleotides are TGTGCCACCAGTGATGGGACCGGGGAGCTGTTTTTT. It yields the protein CATSDGTGELFF.

This clonotype was recorded a few times. The gene calls are TRBV27 and TRBJ2-1; D is perhaps TRBD1 (5 bases). Germline V gives CDR1 MNHEY, CDR2 SMNVEV (reference sequence). Trimming cost V 6 bases and J 0 bases, with 15 bases left between them. The CDR3 is 16 residues long. The CDR3 coding sequence is TGTGCCAGCAGCGGACATTCCCGTAGCTCCTACAATGAGCAGTTCTTC. As protein: CASSGHSRSSYNEQFF.

The sample holds a few counts of this clonotype. The chain recombines TRBV4-1 with TRBJ2-4; 8 nucleotides line up with TRBD2. Germline assignment: CDR1 MGHRA and CDR2 YSYEKL. J lost 1 base, V lost 1 base, and 12 bases had no gene match. This CDR3 contains 19 residues. This CDR3 is CASSQVSQSGGGAKNIQYF. For the CDR3, the DNA is TGCGCCAGCAGCCAAGTCTCCCAGAGCGGGGGAGGGGCCAAAAACATTCAGTACTTC.

V usage is TRBV4-1 and J usage is TRBJ2-1; maybe TRBD2 (5 bases). The CDR3 runs 15 residues. The V gene lost 0 bases and the J gene lost 7 bases, with 13 bases spanning the gap. Germline loops: CDR1 MGHRA, CDR2 YSYEKL. CDR3 region: CASSQERRVGNEQFF. In nucleotides, the CDR3 is TGCGCCAGCAGCCAAGAAAGGCGGGTGGGAAATGAGCAGTTCTTC.

This clonotype was detected only a few times. The chain employs TRBV12-3 or TRBV12-4 and TRBJ2-1; possibly TRBD1 or TRBD2 for D (5 bases each). The CDR3 covers 13 residues. V lost 4 bases and J 9 bases, leaving 13 bases between the germline ends. The CDR3 here is CASSWDHLGEQFF. In DNA, the CDR3 is TGTGCCAGCAGTTGGGACCATCTGGGTGAGCAGTTCTTC.

This chain uses TRBV20-1 with TRBJ2-7; D remains ambiguous. The CDR3 covers 14 residues. The germline V gene encodes CDR1 DFQATT and CDR2 SNEGSKA (reference sequence). The V gene lost 5 bases and the J gene lost 3 bases, with 17 bases spanning the gap. The CDR3 protein is CSASDVGEGYEQYF. The CDR3 nucleotides are TGCAGTGCTTCCGACGTAGGCGAAGGCTACGAGCAGTACTTC.

The chain has TRBV7-2 and TRBJ2-7; 11 bases line up with TRBD2. The V and J ends lost 4 bases and 2 bases, in that order; junction bases with no gene match: 10. The CDR3 covers 17 residues. The germline V gene encodes CDR1 SGHTA and CDR2 FQGNSA. The CDR3 sequence: CASSSTSGSTIAYEQYF. The CDR3, as DNA: TGTGCCAGCAGCTCCACTAGCGGGAGTACGATAGCCTACGAGCAGTACTTC.

This clonotype has ten or more counts. The chain combines TRBV12-3 or TRBV12-4 with TRBJ2-7; no clear D. CDR3 size: 12 residues. The V and J ends lost 3 bases and 5 bases respectively, with 8 bases between them. CDR3 in DNA: TGTGCCAGCAGTTTGAGTGGCAACGAGCAGTACTTC. It encodes CASSLSGNEQYF.

This clonotype was detected a few times. The J gene is TRBJ2-3, the V gene TRBV10-3; the match to TRBD2 covers 8 bases. The CDR3 runs 13 residues. The V gene end was trimmed by 11 bases and the J gene end by 6 bases; junction bases not matched to a gene: 10. Germline assignment: CDR1 ENHRY and CDR2 SYGVKD. In DNA, the CDR3 is TGTGCCTTCGGCCACGGGGGGGATGATACGCAGTATTTT. Translation: CAFGHGGDDTQYF.

There are a few counts of this clonotype. The genes are TRBV6-1 and TRBJ1-1; D remains ambiguous. The CDR3 runs 17 residues. Germline CDR1 is MNHNS and CDR2 is SASEGT. Trimming left V 2 bases short and J 8 bases short, with 24 bases between. The CDR3 here is CASSERTFRTTRDEAFF. DNA for the CDR3: TGTGCCAGCAGTGAACGAACGTTCAGGACCACTCGTGACGAAGCTTTCTTT.

This clonotype has only a few counts. The rearrangement joins TRBV28 to TRBJ1-4; no clear D. Germline CDR1 reads MDHEN; CDR2 reads SYDVKM. The germline V and J ends were trimmed by 3 bases and 3 bases, with 8 bases remaining between them. CDR3 length equals 14 residues. This chain's CDR3 is CASSFAGSNEKLFF. In nucleotides, the CDR3 is TGTGCCAGCAGTTTCGCGGGGTCTAATGAAAAACTGTTTTTT.

This clonotype was recorded a few times. CDR3 nucleotides: TGTGCCACCAGCAGAGCGAAAACCCCGGGACTAGCGGGAGGGCCTAGCCACTACGAGCAGTACTTC. This encodes CATSRAKTPGLAGGPSHYEQYF. The chain couples TRBV15 to TRBJ2-7; the match to TRBD2 covers 16 bases. Germline-derived CDR1 and CDR2 are LNHNV and YYDKDF (reference sequence). This CDR3 region has 22 residues. With 1 base clipped from V and 3 bases from J, the junction kept 18 bases outside the gene matches.

This clonotype was recorded a few times. The chain is built from TRBV7-6 and TRBJ1-1; D may be TRBD1 (5 bases). V lost 2 bases, J lost 4 bases, and 14 bases lay in between. The CDR3 contains 15 residues. CDR1 is SGHVS and CDR2 is FNYEAQ in the germline V gene. CDR3 protein: CASSLRGSFSTEAFF. In DNA form, the CDR3 reads TGTGCCAGCAGCTTACGGGGGTCCTTTAGCACTGAAGCTTTCTTT.

This clonotype was recorded many times. V gene TRBV12-3 or TRBV12-4 combines with J gene TRBJ2-7, with D possibly being TRBD2 (6 bases). CDR3 length: 14 amino acids. V gave up 6 bases and J gave up 0 bases, with 12 bases separating them. CDR3 coding DNA: TGTGCCAGCAGCTATAGCGGAAACTCCTACGAGCAGTACTTC. Residues: CASSYSGNSYEQYF.

The chain carries TRBV28 and TRBJ2-1; 8 nucleotides match TRBD1. The trim removed 6 bases at V and 6 bases at J, leaving 10 bases unmatched. The CDR3 has 15 amino acids. Germline values: CDR1 MDHEN, CDR2 SYDVKM. The CDR3 spells CASSPQGARGNEQFF. The CDR3 DNA sequence: TGTGCCAGCAGCCCCCAGGGGGCGAGAGGCAATGAGCAGTTCTTC. Together with reference TRBV28 and TRBJ2-1, the CDR3 gives the full variable domain: DVKVTQSSRYLVKRTGEKVFLECVQDMDHENMFWYRQDPGLGLRLIYFSYDVKMKEKGDIPEGYSVSREKKERFSLILESASTNQTSMYLCASSPQGARGNEQFFGPGTRLTVL.

This sequence joins TRBV12-3 or TRBV12-4 and TRBJ1-2; a possible D gene is TRBD1 (6 bases). Trimming removed 6 bases from V and 7 bases from J, with 15 bases in between. CDR3 size: 13 residues. The CDR3 DNA reads as TGTGCCAGCAGCCGAGGGGGGGTGAGTGGCTACACCTTC. Its protein is CASSRGGVSGYTF.

V usage is TRBV7-9 and J usage is TRBJ2-7, with a possible D match to TRBD1 (7 bases). The length of the CDR3 is 15 residues. Germline V gene lookup returns CDR1 SEHNR and CDR2 FQNEAQ (reference sequence). Trimming pared 7 bases from V and 2 bases from J, leaving 18 bases between. The CDR3 loop is CASTPAGQMPYEQYF. For the CDR3, the DNA is TGTGCCAGCACCCCTGCGGGACAGATGCCCTACGAGCAGTACTTC.